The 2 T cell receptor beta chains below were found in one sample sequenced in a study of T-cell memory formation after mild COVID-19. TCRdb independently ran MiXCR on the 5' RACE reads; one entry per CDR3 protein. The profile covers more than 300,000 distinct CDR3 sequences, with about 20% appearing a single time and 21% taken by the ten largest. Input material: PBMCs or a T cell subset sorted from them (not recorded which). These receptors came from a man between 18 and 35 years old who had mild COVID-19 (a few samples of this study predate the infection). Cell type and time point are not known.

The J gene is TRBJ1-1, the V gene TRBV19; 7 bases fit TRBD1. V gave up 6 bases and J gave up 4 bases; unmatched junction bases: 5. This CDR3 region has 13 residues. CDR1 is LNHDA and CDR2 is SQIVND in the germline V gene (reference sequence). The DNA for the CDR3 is TGTGCCAGTAGCCCTGACAGGGCCACTGAAGCTTTCTTT. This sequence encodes CASSPDRATEAFF. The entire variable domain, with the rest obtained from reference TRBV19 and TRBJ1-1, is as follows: DGGITQSPKYLFRKEGQNVTLSCEQNLNHDAMYWYRQDPGQGLRLIYYSQIVNDFQKGDIAEGYSVSREKKESFPLTVTSAQKNPTAFYLCASSPDRATEAFFGQGTRLTVV.

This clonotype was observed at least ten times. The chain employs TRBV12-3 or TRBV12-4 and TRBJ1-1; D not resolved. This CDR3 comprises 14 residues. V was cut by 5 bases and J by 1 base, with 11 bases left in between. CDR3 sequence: CASSREYSNTEAFF. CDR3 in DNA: TGTGCCAGCAGTCGGGAGTATTCGAACACTGAAGCTTTCTTT.